Shown below are 25 T cell receptor beta chains from a single sample sequenced in a study of vaccination and CD4 T cells after COVID-19. No antigen has been identified for these receptors. Sequencing of the DNA from cultured CD4+ T cells was carried out with the Oncomine TCR Beta short-read assay. A single record per CDR3 protein comes from TCRdb applying MiXCR to the PCR reads. The data show about 6,800 distinct CDR3 sequences, with 25% seen just once and over 7.5% held by the top ten. The treatment denotes: roughly 10-day PBMC culture with coronavirus spike peptide pools or control peptides (ViraFEST assay). The sequenced sample was CD4+ T cells from blood, cultured in vitro, obtained after SARS-CoV-2 vaccination. The source of these receptors is a human donor who had recovered from COVID-19.

The chain uses TRBV29-1 and TRBJ2-3; 11 bases map to TRBD1. Losses at the gene ends were 2 bases for V and 3 bases for J; bases not matched to a gene: 7. This CDR3 has 16 amino acids. Per germline, CDR1 SQVTM and CDR2 ANQGSEA. The CDR3 loop reads CSVENPGTGGTDTQYF. In DNA form, the CDR3 reads TGCAGCGTTGAAAACCCCGGGACAGGGGGTACAGATACGCAGTATTTT.

This clonotype is large in the sample. The chain combines TRBV6-1 with TRBJ2-5; tentatively, D is TRBD1 (8 bases). The CDR3 runs 14 residues. Germline-derived CDR1 and CDR2 are MNHNS and SASEGT. V lost 6 bases and J lost 4, with 15 bases in between. The CDR3 nucleotides are TGTGCCAGCAGCGGACAGGGAGGGTCAGAGACCCAGTACTTC. It codes for CASSGQGGSETQYF.

The genes are TRBV24-1 and TRBJ2-1, with a possible D match to TRBD1 (5 bases). Germline loops: CDR1 KGHDR, CDR2 SFDVKD. V was trimmed by 4 bases and J by 7 bases, leaving 13 bases between them. This CDR3 is built from 14 residues. CDR3 protein: CATSDPARVNEQFF. CDR3 DNA sequence: TGTGCCACCAGTGACCCCGCCAGGGTTAATGAGCAGTTCTTC.

This clonotype has a handful of counts. This chain joins TRBV7-2 and TRBJ2-2; tentative D call: TRBD1 (5 bases). Trimming stripped 1 base from V and 5 bases from J, with 5 bases between. The V gene's germline CDR1 is SGHTA and CDR2 FQGNSA. The CDR3 contains 13 residues. For the CDR3, the DNA is TGTGCCAGCAGCTTAGGACAGACCGGGGAGCTGTTTTTT. Translated: CASSLGQTGELFF.

The chain joins TRBV27 to TRBJ2-3, with 7 bases lining up with TRBD2. V lost 4 bases, J lost 3 bases, and 4 bases stayed unmatched. This CDR3 comprises 14 residues. Germline assignment: CDR1 MNHEY and CDR2 SMNVEV (reference sequence). As DNA, the CDR3 is TGTGCCAGCAGTTCCCCGGGGGGAACAGATACGCAGTATTTT. This translates into CASSSPGGTDTQYF.

The chain combines TRBV28 with TRBJ2-3; D remains ambiguous. Germline CDR1 MDHEN, CDR2 SYDVKM. The CDR3 is 12 residues long. V was shortened by 2 bases and J by 3 bases, with 3 bases between the two germline ends. In nucleotides, the CDR3 is TGTGCCAGCAGTTTACGTACAGATACGCAGTATTTT. Translation gives CASSLRTDTQYF. The full variable domain, completed using reference TRBV28 and TRBJ2-3, is DVKVTQSSRYLVKRTGEKVFLECVQDMDHENMFWYRQDPGLGLRLIYFSYDVKMKEKGDIPEGYSVSREKKERFSLILESASTNQTSMYLCASSLRTDTQYFGPGTRLTVL.

The table lists this clonotype with a few counts. The V call is TRBV24-1, the J call TRBJ2-7; TRBD2 aligns across 7 bases. Per the germline V gene, CDR1 is KGHDR and CDR2 is SFDVKD. CDR3 length: 12 residues. The ends lost 8 bases at V and 2 bases at J; junction bases unmatched: 2. CDR3 region: CATITSAYEQYF. Written as DNA, the CDR3 is TGTGCCACCATAACTAGCGCCTACGAGCAGTACTTC.

This clonotype was counted only a few times. V is TRBV6-2 or TRBV6-3 and J is TRBJ1-1, with 8 bases matching TRBD1. With 7 bases clipped from V and 1 base from J, the junction kept 5 bases outside the gene matches. The CDR3 is 14 residues long. Germline CDR1 and CDR2: MNHEY and SVGEGT. CDR3 region: CASTEDRANTEAFF. The CDR3 region has the DNA TGTGCCAGCACCGAGGACAGGGCGAACACTGAAGCTTTCTTT.

The chain joins TRBV7-9 to TRBJ1-1, with D tentatively TRBD1 (5 bases). The CDR3 is made up of 14 amino acids. V gave up 4 bases and J gave up 0 bases, with 9 bases separating them. The germline V gene encodes CDR1 SEHNR and CDR2 FQNEAQ (reference sequence). CDR3 loop: CASSSGRLNTEAFF. The CDR3 DNA sequence: TGTGCCAGCAGCTCGGGACGGCTGAACACTGAAGCTTTCTTT.

This chain joins TRBV5-1 and TRBJ2-1; 7 bases line up with TRBD2. Germline CDR1 and CDR2: SGHRS and YFSETQ. Trimming removed 1 base from V and 5 bases from J; junction bases left unmatched: 0. This CDR3 region has 13 residues. CDR3 bases: TGCGCCAGCAGCTTGACTAGCGACAATGAGCAGTTCTTC. This codes for CASSLTSDNEQFF.

V is TRBV6-1 and J is TRBJ1-1; D is possibly TRBD1 (5 bases). The CDR3 consists of 13 residues. The V end lost 9 bases, the J end lost 3 bases, and 14 bases lay between the germline ends. CDR1 is MNHNS, CDR2 SASEGT, per germline. This CDR3 reads CASSPGRYTEAFF. In DNA, the CDR3 is TGTGCCAGTTCTCCGGGACGGTACACTGAAGCTTTCTTT.

The chain uses TRBV28 and TRBJ2-7, with 12 nucleotides matching TRBD2. Unmatched junction bases numbered 8, after V lost 4 bases and J lost 4 bases. This CDR3 is 16 amino acids long. Germline values: CDR1 MDHEN, CDR2 SYDVKM. CDR3 nucleotides: TGTGCCAGCAGTTCGGCTAGCGGGGGGGCCTTATACGAGCAGTACTTC. It yields the protein CASSSASGGALYEQYF. The complete variable domain, with remaining parts taken from reference TRBV28 and TRBJ2-7, reads DVKVTQSSRYLVKRTGEKVFLECVQDMDHENMFWYRQDPGLGLRLIYFSYDVKMKEKGDIPEGYSVSREKKERFSLILESASTNQTSMYLCASSSASGGALYEQYFGPGTRLTVT.

This chain uses TRBV7-9 with TRBJ2-1; TRBD2 agrees at 9 bases. V lost 4 bases to trimming and J lost 6 bases; unmatched junction nucleotides: 7. The CDR3 is 15 residues long. The V gene's germline CDR1 is SEHNR and CDR2 FQNEAQ (reference sequence). The CDR3 region is CASSSRGTSRNEQFF. The CDR3 nucleotides are TGTGCCAGCAGCTCCCGAGGGACTAGCCGCAATGAGCAGTTCTTC.

By its share, this clonotype is medium-sized (0.01 to 0.1%). J is TRBJ1-1 and V is TRBV28; D possibly corresponds to TRBD1 (5 bases). The CDR3 has 14 amino acids. Germline V gene sequence: CDR1 MDHEN, CDR2 SYDVKM. V lost 3 bases and J 4 bases, leaving 12 bases between the germline ends. The CDR3 reads CASSLTRAGTEAFF. CDR3 in DNA: TGTGCCAGCAGTTTGACCAGGGCGGGCACTGAAGCTTTCTTT. The variable domain in full, with the rest retrieved from reference TRBV28 and TRBJ1-1, is DVKVTQSSRYLVKRTGEKVFLECVQDMDHENMFWYRQDPGLGLRLIYFSYDVKMKEKGDIPEGYSVSREKKERFSLILESASTNQTSMYLCASSLTRAGTEAFFGQGTRLTVV.

The rearrangement joins TRBV20-1 to TRBJ2-1, with D unclear. V was shortened by 3 bases and J by 10 bases, with 10 bases between the two germline ends. This CDR3 contains 11 residues. Germline-derived CDR1 and CDR2 are DFQATT and SNEGSKA (reference sequence). For the CDR3, the DNA is TGCAGTGCTAGCGGCCTAGGCGAGCAGTTCTTC. It specifies CSASGLGEQFF.

The chain employs TRBV2 and TRBJ1-5; 9 positions agree with TRBD1. Germline assignment: CDR1 SNHLY and CDR2 FYNNEI. The CDR3 is 14 residues long. Germline trimming cut 5 bases from V and 6 bases from J; bases unmatched to any gene: 5. For the CDR3, the DNA is TGTGCCAGCAGTTTCTGGGACAGGGCTCAGCCCCAGCATTTT. This gives the protein CASSFWDRAQPQHF.

This clonotype is deemed medium-sized (0.01 to 0.1%). The V call is TRBV27, the J call TRBJ2-7; 11 bases are shared with TRBD2. Germline V lookup: CDR1 MNHEY, CDR2 SMNVEV (reference sequence). Trimming took 2 bases from V and 3 from J; bases not matched to a gene: 9. This CDR3 is built from 17 residues. CDR3 bases: TGTGCCAGCAGTTTAACTAGCGGGAGCTTGATCTACTACGAGCAGTACTTC. It yields the protein CASSLTSGSLIYYEQYF.

This clonotype has just a few counts. This chain links TRBV6-1 with TRBJ1-2; 7 positions match TRBD1. Unmatched junction bases numbered 6, after V lost 0 bases and J lost 8 bases. CDR1 and CDR2 (germline): MNHNS, SASEGT. The CDR3 runs 14 residues. CDR3 bases: TGTGCCAGCAGTGAAGCGACAGGGAGGCGCGGCTACACCTTC. Translation gives CASSEATGRRGYTF.

This rearrangement joins TRBV19 to TRBJ2-7; no clear D. V was pared by 0 bases and J by 5 bases, with 11 bases between. The CDR3 runs to 14 residues. Germline CDR1 LNHDA, CDR2 SQIVND (reference sequence). The CDR3 is CASSIDANRDEQYF. CDR3 sequence (DNA): TGTGCCAGTAGTATAGATGCAAATCGGGACGAGCAGTACTTC.

This clonotype is classed as large. The chain links TRBV7-9 to TRBJ2-2, with D unresolved. The germline gives CDR1 SEHNR, CDR2 FQNEAQ (reference sequence). The CDR3 totals 14 residues. Deletions cut 5 bases from V and 5 bases from J, with 12 bases between. The DNA for the CDR3 is TGTGCCAGCAGCCAGCTAGGGCGGACCGGGGAGCTGTTTTTT. Translated, it gives CASSQLGRTGELFF.

This clonotype is termed medium-sized. The chain is built from TRBV6-1 and TRBJ2-7, with D possibly TRBD1 on 5 matching bases. The germline V gene has CDR1 MNHNS and CDR2 SASEGT. The CDR3 totals 12 residues. V lost 6 bases to trimming and J lost 0 bases, with 6 bases between them. CDR3 nucleotides: TGTGCCAGCAGACAGGACTCCTACGAGCAGTACTTC. It translates to CASRQDSYEQYF.

This chain links TRBV24-1 with TRBJ2-5; tentative D call: TRBD1 (6 bases). The CDR3 is 15 amino acids. Trimming cost V 3 bases and J 1 base, with 11 bases left between them. CDR1 KGHDR and CDR2 SFDVKD come from the germline V gene. The CDR3 protein is CATSDATGFQETQYF. As DNA, the CDR3 is TGTGCCACCAGTGATGCGACAGGCTTCCAAGAGACCCAGTACTTC.

The J gene is TRBJ1-1, the V gene TRBV7-8; no definite D call. The CDR3 is made up of 13 amino acids. V was pared by 1 base and J by 4 bases, with 7 bases between. Germline-derived CDR1 and CDR2 are SGHVS and FQNEAQ. CDR3 sequence (DNA): TGTGCCAGCAGCTTAGACCGGTTCACTGAAGCTTTCTTT. It specifies CASSLDRFTEAFF.

This clonotype rates as medium-sized. The chain has TRBV20-1 and TRBJ2-5, with D uncertain. CDR1 and CDR2 (germline): DFQATT, SNEGSKA (reference sequence). The CDR3 totals 11 residues. V was pared by 1 base and J by 4 bases, with 4 bases between. The chain's CDR3 is CSARVGETQYF. The DNA of the CDR3 is TGCAGTGCTAGAGTTGGAGAGACCCAGTACTTC.

By its share, this clonotype is large (0.1 to 1%). The chain carries TRBV7-2 and TRBJ1-6, with unresolved D. CDR1 and CDR2 (germline): SGHTA, FQGNSA. V lost 3 bases and J lost 13, with 13 bases in between. CDR3 size: 13 residues. In DNA, the CDR3 is TGTGCCAGCAGCTTCGGGCCCCTCAGTCCCCTCCACTTT. This codes for CASSFGPLSPLHF.